These 18 T cell receptor beta chains were all obtained from the same sample, sequenced in a study of cytomegalovirus exposure and HLA in healthy donors. 13 Jbeta primers and 60 Vbeta primers were used for the PCR. Profiling relied on immunoSEQ multiplex PCR, and the TCRdb table lists in-frame clones only, not all of them. The sample lists around 100,000 clones; more than 75% were seen once. The sequenced sample consisted of PBMCs. The receptors derive from a woman between 18 and 30 years old in good health and CMV-seropositive.

The chain links TRBV2 to TRBJ2-6, with D unresolved. Trimming left V 1 base short and J 0 bases short, with 4 bases between. This CDR3 spans 15 amino acids. CDR1 SNHLY and CDR2 FYNNEI come from the germline V gene. The CDR3 protein is CASSEGGSGANVLTF. CDR3 DNA: TGTGCCAGCAGTGAAGGCGGCTCTGGGGCCAACGTCCTGACTTTC.

V usage is TRBV27 and J usage is TRBJ2-5; perhaps TRBD2 as D (6 bases). The J call may not be correct, given that the DNA end is closer to TRBJ2-7. The CDR3 consists of 12 residues. Germline-derived CDR1 and CDR2 are MNHEY and SMNVEV (reference sequence). Here the CDR3 DNA reads TGTGCCGTTTCAAGCGGGCCCTACGAGCAGTACTTC. Translating it yields CAVSSGPYEQYF.

This clone was counted between two and nine times. The V and J genes are TRBV25-1 and TRBJ2-1; 11 bases line up with TRBD2. The CDR3 extends over 16 amino acids. V shed 5 bases and J 7 bases; nucleotides not matched to a gene: 10. CDR1 and CDR2 from the germline V gene are MGHDK and SYGVNS. The CDR3 sequence: CASSPTLAGGWNEQFF. CDR3 coding DNA: TGTGCCAGCAGTCCTACCCTAGCGGGAGGATGGAATGAGCAGTTCTTC. Using reference TRBV25-1 and TRBJ2-1 for the parts outside the CDR3, the full variable domain is EADIYQTPRYLVIGTGKKITLECSQTMGHDKMYWYQQDPGMELHLIHYSYGVNSTEKGDLSSESTVSRIRTEHFPLTLESARPSHTSQYLCASSPTLAGGWNEQFFGPGTRLTVL.

V gene TRBV6-1 combines with J gene TRBJ1-2, with a tentative D call TRBD1 (5 bases). In germline, CDR1 is MNHNS, CDR2 SASEGT. Trimming stripped 6 bases from V and 4 bases from J, with 18 bases between. This CDR3 spans 15 amino acids. In DNA form, the CDR3 reads TGTGCCAGCAGACCCCGACAGCCCGCATTCTATGGCTACACCTTC. Its translation: CASRPRQPAFYGYTF.

The genes are TRBV15 and TRBJ2-7, with D perhaps TRBD1 (6 bases). The CDR3 sequence is 13 residues long. Per germline, CDR1 LNHNV and CDR2 YYDKDF (reference sequence). Trimming took off 1 base at V and 6 bases at J, with 10 bases between the two ends. The CDR3 DNA sequence: TGTGCCACCAGCAGAGTTCCAGGGGCCGAGCAGTACTTC. Translation: CATSRVPGAEQYF.

The chain carries TRBV5-1 and TRBJ1-1; 8 bases line up with TRBD1. The CDR3 has 14 residues. Germline lookup yields CDR1 SGHRS and CDR2 YFSETQ. After removal of 0 bases from V and 6 bases from J, the junction contained 4 bases not matched to a gene. The CDR3 coding sequence is TGCGCCAGCAGCTTGGAGGACAGGGTCGCTGAAGCTTTCTTT. It encodes CASSLEDRVAEAFF.

This clone was detected a few times. CDR3 sequence (DNA): TGTGCCATCACCGAGACAGGGAAAACTGGAAACACCATATATTTT. Translation gives CAITETGKTGNTIYF. The genes are TRBV10-3 and TRBJ1-3, with 7 bases matching TRBD1. Germline CDR1 is ENHRY and CDR2 is SYGVKD. V shed 7 bases and J 2 bases; nucleotides not matched to a gene: 8. The CDR3 consists of 15 residues.

This clone was seen more than once but under ten times. V usage is TRBV15 and J usage is TRBJ1-1; maybe TRBD1 (5 bases). V lost 5 bases and J lost 2, with 15 bases in between. This CDR3 has 15 amino acids. CDR1 is LNHNV and CDR2 is YYDKDF in the germline V gene (reference sequence). DNA for the CDR3: TGTGCCACCAGCCGTGGGGTAGGGGTAAACACTGAAGCTTTCTTT. It yields the protein CATSRGVGVNTEAFF.

To note about this clone: At the DNA level, this CDR3 is encoded by other sequences in the same sample as well. This rearrangement joins TRBV5-1 to TRBJ2-3; D might be TRBD2 (6 bases). V was pared by 5 bases and J by 1 base, with 14 bases between. This CDR3 comprises 15 residues. The germline V gene has CDR1 SGHRS and CDR2 YFSETQ. The DNA of the CDR3 is TGCGCCAGCAGTGACGACGGGAGAGGCACAGATACGCAGTATTTT. This gives the protein CASSDDGRGTDTQYF.

The rearrangement links TRBV2 to TRBJ2-5; D remains ambiguous. V shed 4 bases and J shed 5 bases, with 5 bases lying between them. This CDR3 has 11 amino acids. Germline V gene lookup returns CDR1 SNHLY and CDR2 FYNNEI. CDR3 DNA: TGTGCCAGCAGTGGGCAGGAGACCCAGTACTTC. Amino acid sequence: CASSGQETQYF. The whole variable domain, filled in from reference TRBV2 and TRBJ2-5, reads EPEVTQTPSHQVTQMGQEVILRCVPISNHLYFYWYRQILGQKVEFLVSFYNNEISEKSEIFDDQFSVERPDGSNFTLKIRSTKLEDSAMYFCASSGQETQYFGPGTRLLVL.

The genes are TRBV5-1 and TRBJ1-4; D is perhaps TRBD1 (5 bases). The CDR3 extends over 16 amino acids. Trimming took off 1 base at V and 4 bases at J, with 14 bases between the two ends. Germline V gene data show CDR1 as SGHRS and CDR2 as YFSETQ. In DNA, the CDR3 is TGCGCCAGCAGCTTGTTCGGGGGGTTGAGTAATGAAAAACTGTTTTTT. Translating it yields CASSLFGGLSNEKLFF.

V gene TRBV6-5 combines with J gene TRBJ1-1; a weak D match, TRBD1 (5 bases). Trimming stripped 2 bases from V and 1 base from J, with 8 bases between. Germline V gives CDR1 MNHEY, CDR2 SVGAGI. CDR3 length: 14 residues. The CDR3 sequence: CASSYGGTNTEAFF. The DNA for the CDR3 is TGTGCCAGCAGTTACGGGGGGACGAACACTGAAGCTTTCTTT.

The genes are TRBV5-1 and TRBJ2-7; 9 bases are shared with TRBD1. With 7 bases clipped from V and 0 bases from J, the junction kept 2 bases outside the gene matches. The CDR3 has 13 amino acids. Germline values: CDR1 SGHRS, CDR2 YFSETQ. This CDR3 is CASGQGNSYEQYF. The CDR3 bases are TGCGCCAGCGGACAGGGGAACTCCTACGAGCAGTACTTC. Together with reference TRBV5-1 and TRBJ2-7, the CDR3 gives the full variable domain: KAGVTQTPRYLIKTRGQQVTLSCSPISGHRSVSWYQQTPGQGLQFLFEYFSETQRNKGNFPGRFSGRQFSNSRSEMNVSTLELGDSALYLCASGQGNSYEQYFGPGTRLTVT.

J is TRBJ1-2 and V is TRBV7-2; D remains unclear. CDR3 length equals 12 residues. With 5 bases removed from V and 2 bases from J, the gap between germline ends came to 6 bases. CDR1 is SGHTA, CDR2 FQGNSA, per germline. The CDR3 protein is CASSRENYGYTF. The CDR3, as DNA: TGTGCCAGCAGCCGGGAGAACTATGGCTACACCTTC.

V and J are TRBV27 and TRBJ2-2; 9 positions match TRBD1. V lost 4 bases to trimming and J lost 4 bases; unmatched junction nucleotides: 4. The CDR3 is 15 residues long. The germline V gene has CDR1 MNHEY and CDR2 SMNVEV (reference sequence). The CDR3 sequence: CASSWDRVTTGELFF. CDR3 nucleotides: TGTGCCAGCAGTTGGGACAGGGTAACCACCGGGGAGCTGTTTTTT.

The CDR3 loop reads CASSSSGGYEQYF. For the CDR3, the DNA is TGTGCCAGCAGCTCATCCGGCGGGTACGAGCAGTACTTC. This chain links TRBV7-2 with TRBJ2-7, with a possible D match to TRBD2 (5 bases). Deletions cut 4 bases from V and 4 bases from J, with 11 bases between. CDR1 SGHTA and CDR2 FQGNSA come from the germline V gene. The CDR3 totals 13 residues.

The rearrangement uses TRBV2 and TRBJ2-1, with 8 bases that match TRBD2. The CDR3 is made up of 20 amino acids. Germline V gene lookup returns CDR1 SNHLY and CDR2 FYNNEI. The J segment lost 1 base and the V segment lost 6 bases, leaving 20 bases of the junction unmatched. CDR3 in amino acids: CASSPIRVSSGGRSYNEQFF. The CDR3 bases are TGTGCCAGCAGCCCCATTCGGGTCTCGAGCGGGGGCCGGTCCTACAATGAGCAGTTCTTC.

Details on this clone: A junction end diverges from the germline sequence, so it may reflect a read error. The J gene is TRBJ2-2, the V gene TRBV7-6; D remains ambiguous. Germline V gene data show CDR1 as SGHVS and CDR2 as FNYEAQ. There are 15 residues in the CDR3. In DNA, the CDR3 is TGTGCCAGCAGCGTAGCCCTCTCGGGCACCGGGGAGCTGTTTTTT. Translating gives CASSVALSGTGELFF.